The sequence of this T cell receptor (beta chain) was determined in a study of Ad26.COV2.S vaccination and SARS-CoV-2 variants. Germline loops: CDR1 MNHNY, CDR2 SVGAGI (reference sequence). CDR3 length equals 15 residues. V dropped 0 bases and J dropped 1 base, with 6 bases sitting between them. Only in-frame clones appear in the TCRdb table, and some are missing; sequencing was by immunoSEQ multiplex PCR. The table lists approximately 400,000 clones, about 92% of them singletons, with under 5% in the top ten. In regard to this clone: Its target is not known.

Notes on the study in general: Researchers reported similar non-spike TCR breadth in vaccine and placebo recipients.

The V gene is TRBV6-6, the J gene TRBJ2-2; D gene ambiguous. The TCR originated in a human donor who had recovered from COVID-19. Sequencing used peripheral blood, obtained after recovery from COVID-19. CDR3 sequence (DNA): TGTGCCAGCAGTTACTCCCGCAAGAACACCGGGGAGCTGTTTTTT. Amino acid sequence: CASSYSRKNTGELFF.